This is a list of T cell receptor beta chains from one sample in a study of shared clonotypes between healthy human individuals. The method was immunoSEQ multiplex PCR; TCRdb's version includes in-frame clones alone and lacks a portion of them. The sample consists of around 440,000 clones, more than 70% of them appearing once. The sequenced sample consisted of PBMCs. The source of these receptors is a woman aged 40 to 50 in good health. Some clones in this sample may be carry-over from other donors' samples. Each CDR3 is given with its conserved first and last residue. D genes are given only for firm matches. Only part of the rows carry a size: once, few, many, or a class if the clone is expanded.

v_gene,len,abundance,d_gene,j_gene,CDR3aa,CDR3nt
TRBV7-6,16,many,.,TRBJ2-3,CASSLGVGRYTDTQYF,TGTGCCAGCAGCCTGGGGGTAGGCAGATACACAGATACGCAGTATTTT
TRBV7-8,16,many,.,TRBJ1-1,CASSLDRVGWNTEAFF,TGTGCCAGCAGCTTGGACCGGGTTGGGTGGAACACTGAAGCTTTCTTT
TRBV2,12,.,TRBD1,TRBJ1-2,CASRGQGPGYTF,TGTGCCAGCAGGGGACAGGGCCCAGGCTACACCTTC
TRBV9,16,once,.,TRBJ1-2,CASSPRGDRAGYGYTF,TGTGCCAGCAGCCCCCGAGGGGACCGGGCCGGGTATGGCTACACCTTC
TRBV30,12,.,.,TRBJ2-7,CAWSLDLYEQYF,TGTGCCTGGAGTCTGGACTTATACGAGCAGTACTTC
TRBV30,15,many,.,TRBJ1-5,CAWTSGMYSNQPQHF,TGTGCCTGGACCTCGGGGATGTATAGCAATCAGCCCCAGCATTTT
TRBV28,17,few,.,TRBJ2-7,CASSLPPYSVPPYEQYF,TGTGCCAGCAGTTTACCCCCCTACAGCGTTCCCCCCTACGAGCAGTACTTC
TRBV11-2,15,once,.,TRBJ2-2,CASTTVQGRAGELFF,TGTGCCAGCACCACAGTACAGGGTAGGGCCGGGGAGCTGTTTTTT
TRBV30,13,few,.,TRBJ1-4,CAWSVGGVEKLFF,TGTGCCTGGAGTGTTGGGGGAGTAGAAAAACTGTTTTTT
TRBV21-1,15,.,.,TRBJ2-7,CASSNPGTDPTEQYF,TGTGCCAGCAGCAATCCTGGGACAGACCCTACGGAGCAGTACTTC
TRBV28,16,.,TRBD1,TRBJ2-2,CASIQPGQPNTGELFF,TGTGCCAGCATTCAACCGGGACAGCCAAACACCGGGGAGCTGTTTTTT
TRBV19,15,many,.,TRBJ1-4,CASSISGGTNEKLFF,TGTGCCAGTAGTATAAGCGGTGGAACTAATGAAAAACTGTTTTTT
TRBV6-5,14,.,TRBD1,TRBJ1-4,CASRKGQGREKLFF,TGTGCCAGCAGAAAGGGACAGGGAAGAGAAAAACTGTTTTTT
TRBV19,13,.,TRBD2,TRBJ2-5,CASSETSAETQYF,TGTGCCAGTAGTGAGACTAGCGCAGAGACCCAGTACTTC
TRBV30,13,.,TRBD2,TRBJ2-2,CAGTRDDTGELFF,TGTGCTGGGACTAGAGATGACACCGGGGAGCTGTTTTTT
TRBV7-2,16,.,TRBD2,TRBJ2-1,CASSLGAGGSGDEQFF,TGTGCCAGCAGCTTAGGGGCGGGAGGTAGTGGGGATGAGCAGTTCTTC
TRBV5-4,16,.,TRBD1,TRBJ2-7,CASSGSGGANYDEQYF,TGTGCCAGCAGCGGGTCAGGGGGTGCGAATTACGACGAGCAGTACTTC
TRBV19,15,.,TRBD1,TRBJ2-7,CASSIGTGYLYEQYF,TGTGCCAGTAGTATAGGGACAGGGTATCTCTACGAGCAGTACTTC
TRBV9,12,.,.,TRBJ2-3,CASSVDLDTQYF,TGTGCCAGCAGCGTAGATCTCGATACGCAGTATTTT
TRBV14,13,.,.,TRBJ2-2,CASSRRGTGELFF,TGTGCCAGCAGCCGCAGGGGCACCGGGGAGCTGTTTTTT
TRBV7-2,13,.,.,TRBJ2-7,CASSLESSRGQYF,TGTGCCAGCAGCTTAGAAAGTAGCCGGGGCCAGTACTTC
TRBV30,13,.,.,TRBJ2-3,CAWNGASTDTQYF,TGTGCCTGGAACGGAGCCAGCACAGATACGCAGTATTTT